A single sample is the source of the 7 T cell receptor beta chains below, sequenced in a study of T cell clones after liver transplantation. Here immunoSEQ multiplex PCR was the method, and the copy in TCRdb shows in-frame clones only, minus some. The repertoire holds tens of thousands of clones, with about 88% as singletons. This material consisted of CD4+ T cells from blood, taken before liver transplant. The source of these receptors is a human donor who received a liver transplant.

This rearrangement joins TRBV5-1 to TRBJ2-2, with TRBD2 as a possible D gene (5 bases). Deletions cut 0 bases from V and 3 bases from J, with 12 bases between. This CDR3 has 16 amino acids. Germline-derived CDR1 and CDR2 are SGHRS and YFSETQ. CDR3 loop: CASSLATGADTGELFF. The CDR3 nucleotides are TGCGCCAGCAGCTTGGCGACTGGAGCGGACACCGGGGAGCTGTTTTTT.

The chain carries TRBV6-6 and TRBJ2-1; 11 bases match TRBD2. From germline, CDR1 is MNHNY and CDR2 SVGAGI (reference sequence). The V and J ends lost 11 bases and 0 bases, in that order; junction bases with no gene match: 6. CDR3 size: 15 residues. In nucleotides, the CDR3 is TGTGCCGGTGGGACTAGCGGATACTCCTACAATGAGCAGTTCTTC. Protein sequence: CAGGTSGYSYNEQFF.

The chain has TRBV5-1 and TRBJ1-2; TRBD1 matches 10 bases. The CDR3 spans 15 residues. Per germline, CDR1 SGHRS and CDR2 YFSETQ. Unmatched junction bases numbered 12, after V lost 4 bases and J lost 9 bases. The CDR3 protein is CASSTGDRGLFSYTF. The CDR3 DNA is TGCGCCAGCAGCACAGGGGACAGGGGACTCTTTAGCTACACCTTC. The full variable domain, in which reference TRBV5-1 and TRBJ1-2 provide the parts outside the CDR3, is KAGVTQTPRYLIKTRGQQVTLSCSPISGHRSVSWYQQTPGQGLQFLFEYFSETQRNKGNFPGRFSGRQFSNSRSEMNVSTLELGDSALYLCASSTGDRGLFSYTFGSGTRLTVV.

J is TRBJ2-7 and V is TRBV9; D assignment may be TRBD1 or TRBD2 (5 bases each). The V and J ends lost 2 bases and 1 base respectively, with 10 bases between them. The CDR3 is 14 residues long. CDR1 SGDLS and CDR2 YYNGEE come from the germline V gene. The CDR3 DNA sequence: TGTGCCAGCAGCGTTGAAGAGGGGTCCTACGAGCAGTACTTC. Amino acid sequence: CASSVEEGSYEQYF.

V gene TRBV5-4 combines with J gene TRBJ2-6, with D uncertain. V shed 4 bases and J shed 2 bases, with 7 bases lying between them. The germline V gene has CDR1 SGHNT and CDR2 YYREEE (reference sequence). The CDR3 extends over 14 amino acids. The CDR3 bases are TGTGCCAGCAGCCCCAACGCTGGGGCCAACGTCCTGACTTTC. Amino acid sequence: CASSPNAGANVLTF.

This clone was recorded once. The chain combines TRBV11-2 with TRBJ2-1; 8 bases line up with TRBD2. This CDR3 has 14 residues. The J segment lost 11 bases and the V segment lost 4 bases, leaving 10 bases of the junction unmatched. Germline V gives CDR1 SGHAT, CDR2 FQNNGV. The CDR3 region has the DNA TGTGCCAGCAGCTCGCCGGTAGCGGGGTATCAGCAGTTCTTC. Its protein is CASSSPVAGYQQFF.

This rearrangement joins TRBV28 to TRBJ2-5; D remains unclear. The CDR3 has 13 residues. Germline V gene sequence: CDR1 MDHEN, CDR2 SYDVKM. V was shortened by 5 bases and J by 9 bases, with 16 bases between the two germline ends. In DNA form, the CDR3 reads TGTGCCAGCAGTAGGCCTCAGAGTGGTCCCCAGTACTTC. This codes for CASSRPQSGPQYF. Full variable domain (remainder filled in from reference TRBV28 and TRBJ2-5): DVKVTQSSRYLVKRTGEKVFLECVQDMDHENMFWYRQDPGLGLRLIYFSYDVKMKEKGDIPEGYSVSREKKERFSLILESASTNQTSMYLCASSRPQSGPQYFGPGTRLLVL.